The clone carrying this TCR beta chain was counted only a few times. Its antigen is undetermined. The entry originates in a study of a mutant IDH1 vaccine in newly diagnosed glioma. Study in general: Commencement of vaccination occurred 4-6 weeks following radiotherapy alone, or concurrently with temozolomide cycles. The earlier regimen, radiotherapy, temozolomide, or both, was most often both. Treated patients, around 60% male and approximately 40% female, averaged about 42 years of age.

General study results and limits: Apparently, pseudoprogression bore no relation to changes among the top peripheral T cell clonotypes.

Profiling relied on immunoSEQ multiplex PCR, and the TCRdb table lists in-frame clones only, not all of them. Here the sample spans about 68,000 clones, 84% being singletons. Time point indicated: week 35, safety follow-up. A single vaccine dose contained 300 ug of mutant IDH1 20-mer peptide, and topical imiquimod was used with it. The material was PBMCs, obtained from a glioma patient whose treatment included an IDH1 peptide vaccine. This sequence was found in a man aged 18-30 years with glioma.

The CDR3 reads CASSHAFGNYGYTF. The CDR3 bases are TGTGCCAGCAGCCATGCTTTTGGTAACTATGGCTACACCTTC. This chain links TRBV5-4 with TRBJ1-2, with no clear D. Germline V gene data show CDR1 as SGHNT and CDR2 as YYREEE (reference sequence). V lost 4 bases and J 1 base, leaving 11 bases between the germline ends. The CDR3 sequence is 14 residues long.